Below, 14 T cell receptor beta chains from the same sample are listed, as sequenced in a study of blood T cell repertoires in COVID-19. The method was immunoSEQ multiplex PCR; TCRdb's version includes in-frame clones alone and lacks a portion of them. Among 200,000 to 250,000 clones, roughly 85% were seen once, and the ten largest hold approximately 19%. The sequencing input was PBMCs or T cells enriched from blood (not recorded which). The receptors originated from a man aged 40-50 years who had recovered from COVID-19.

The chain links TRBV24-1 to TRBJ2-2; TRBD1 might be the D (5 bases). The CDR3 contains 14 residues. Per the germline V gene, CDR1 is KGHDR and CDR2 is SFDVKD. V shed 0 bases and J shed 6 bases, with 7 bases lying between them. In nucleotides, the CDR3 is TGTGCCACCAGTGATTTGGGGGCGGCCGGGGAGCTGTTTTTT. Translating it yields CATSDLGAAGELFF.

The genes are TRBV10-3 and TRBJ2-3; tentative D call: TRBD2 (5 bases). Germline V gene lookup returns CDR1 ENHRY and CDR2 SYGVKD. This CDR3 contains 13 residues. V was cut by 3 bases and J by 2 bases, with 6 bases left in between. The DNA of the CDR3 is TGTGCCATCAGTGACGGGATCACAGATACGCAGTATTTT. It specifies CAISDGITDTQYF.

The chain has TRBV4-3 and TRBJ1-4; 9 bases agree with TRBD1. Germline loops: CDR1 LGHNA, CDR2 YSLEER. The trim removed 6 bases at V and 2 bases at J, leaving 13 bases unmatched. The CDR3 runs 18 residues. DNA for the CDR3: TGCGCCAGCAGTCAGAACGTCGGGACAGGGACCACTAATGAAAAACTGTTTTTT. As protein: CASSQNVGTGTTNEKLFF.

The chain uses TRBV18 and TRBJ1-6; D may be TRBD1 (5 bases). The CDR3 loop spans 16 amino acids. The germline V gene has CDR1 KGHSH and CDR2 LQKENI. The ends were cut back, 3 bases at V and 0 bases at J, with 9 bases in the middle. The CDR3 DNA follows: TGTGCCAGCTCACCGACAGAGAGCTCCTATAATTCACCCCTCCACTTT. Amino acid sequence: CASSPTESSYNSPLHF.

The rearrangement links TRBV11-2 to TRBJ1-2; 8 bases are a match to TRBD1. The V and J ends lost 0 bases and 6 bases, in that order; junction bases with no gene match: 9. This CDR3 spans 16 amino acids. Germline V gives CDR1 SGHAT, CDR2 FQNNGV. The CDR3 nucleotides read TGTGCCAGCAGCTTAGAGCCGGGCAGGGGGCTGGATGGCTACACCTTC. Translating it yields CASSLEPGRGLDGYTF. Full variable domain (missing parts from reference TRBV11-2 and TRBJ1-2): EAGVAQSPRYKIIEKRQSVAFWCNPISGHATLYWYQQILGQGPKLLIQFQNNGVVDDSQLPKDRFSAERLKGVDSTLKIQPAKLEDSAVYLCASSLEPGRGLDGYTFGSGTRLTVV.

The chain employs TRBV7-9 and TRBJ2-1, with 9 bases lining up with TRBD2. The CDR3 is made up of 16 amino acids. Germline CDR1 and CDR2: SEHNR and FQNEAQ (reference sequence). The V segment lost 5 bases and the J segment 10 bases; nucleotides outside the gene matches: 15. The CDR3 DNA is TGTGCCAGCAGCCCGAGGTCAGGGCTCGCGGGAGGGGAGCAGTTCTTC. It yields the protein CASSPRSGLAGGEQFF.

This clone was counted once. The chain employs TRBV19 and TRBJ2-5, with 8 nucleotides matching TRBD1. The CDR3 is made up of 15 amino acids. The V gene end was trimmed by 1 base and the J gene end by 2 bases; junction bases not matched to a gene: 3. Per germline, CDR1 LNHDA and CDR2 SQIVND (reference sequence). CDR3 nucleotide sequence: TGTGCCAGTAGTATAGCCAGGGGGCAGCAAGAGACCCAGTACTTC. This sequence encodes CASSIARGQQETQYF.

The rearrangement links TRBV5-1 to TRBJ2-6, with a possible D match to TRBD2 (5 bases). Germline V gene sequence: CDR1 SGHRS, CDR2 YFSETQ. The CDR3 is made up of 16 amino acids. Trimming left V 0 bases short and J 0 bases short, with 7 bases between. This CDR3 is CASSLAGDSGANVLTF. CDR3 bases: TGCGCCAGCAGCTTGGCCGGGGACTCTGGGGCCAACGTCCTGACTTTC. The full variable domain, completed using reference TRBV5-1 and TRBJ2-6, is KAGVTQTPRYLIKTRGQQVTLSCSPISGHRSVSWYQQTPGQGLQFLFEYFSETQRNKGNFPGRFSGRQFSNSRSEMNVSTLELGDSALYLCASSLAGDSGANVLTFGAGSRLTVL.

The CDR3 nucleotides read TGTGCCAGCAGTGAGCGGATAGCGAACACCGGGGAGCTGTTTTTT. It codes for CASSERIANTGELFF. The chain couples TRBV6-2 or TRBV6-3 to TRBJ2-2; tentatively, D is TRBD2 (5 bases). CDR1 is MNHEY and CDR2 is SVGEGT in the germline V gene. Trimming cost V 5 bases and J 0 bases, with 10 bases left between them. The CDR3 covers 15 residues.

The V and J genes are TRBV30 and TRBJ2-7; 8 bases are shared with TRBD1. The CDR3 runs to 14 residues. J lost 0 bases, V lost 2 bases, and 3 bases had no gene match. Germline assignment: CDR1 GTSNPN and CDR2 SVGIG (reference sequence). As DNA, the CDR3 is TGTGCCTGGAGTTCCAGGGGGCTCTCCTACGAGCAGTACTTC. Translating gives CAWSSRGLSYEQYF.

The CDR3 loop reads CASCRSYSNQPQHF. The CDR3 coding sequence is TGTGCCAGTTGTAGGAGTTATAGCAATCAGCCCCAGCATTTT. The chain uses TRBV19 and TRBJ1-5; no clear D. CDR1 LNHDA and CDR2 SQIVND come from the germline V gene (reference sequence). This CDR3 is built from 14 residues. V gave up 8 bases and J gave up 0 bases, with 11 bases separating them.

The gene calls are TRBV6-5 and TRBJ2-2, with D tentatively TRBD1 (6 bases). The germline CDR1 and CDR2 sequences are MNHEY and SVGAGI. This CDR3 has 16 residues. V was pared by 0 bases and J by 6 bases, with 14 bases between. CDR3 coding DNA: TGTGCCAGCAGTTACTCGCGGAAACAGGGAGCCGGGGAGCTGTTTTTT. This gives the protein CASSYSRKQGAGELFF.

This clone was counted a single time. This chain uses TRBV11-3 with TRBJ2-7; 11 bases agree with TRBD2. CDR3 length: 16 amino acids. The junction had 9 bases not matched to a gene; V was cut back by 1 base and J by 7 bases. Germline values: CDR1 SGHNT, CDR2 YENEEA. The DNA for the CDR3 is TGTGCCAGCAGCTTAGGCCGGGGACTAGCGGTTATAGAGCAGTACTTC. Translated: CASSLGRGLAVIEQYF.

The chain combines TRBV9 with TRBJ2-2; TRBD2 aligns across 9 bases. CDR1 SGDLS and CDR2 YYNGEE come from the germline V gene. Trimming took 4 bases from V and 0 from J; bases not matched to a gene: 7. The CDR3 is made up of 17 amino acids. In DNA, the CDR3 is TGTGCCAGCAGCTCCCCTCGACTAGCGGCGAACACCGGGGAGCTGTTTTTT. Translated, it gives CASSSPRLAANTGELFF.